This T cell receptor beta chain was sequenced in a study of CD8 T cells in ankylosing spondylitis. The study, taken as a whole, reports: Characteristic of ankylosing spondylitis blood, it appeared, was a TCR beta motif comprising 7 to 9 highly homologous variants.

In regard to this clonotype: No antigen is known for it.

TCRdb ran MiXCR on the 5' RACE reads and lists one entry per CDR3 protein. The sample yields 300,000 to 350,000 distinct CDR3 sequences, less than 25% seen once. The CDR3 consists of 12 residues. CDR1 and CDR2 (germline): DFQATT, SNEGSKA (reference sequence). Trimming took 4 bases from V and 5 from J, leaving 11 bases between them. V usage is TRBV20-1 and J usage is TRBJ1-1, with D hard to call. This sequence was found in a female donor with ankylosing spondylitis or in good health (not recorded which). Sequencing was performed on blood, either unsorted or a sorted T cell fraction (not recorded which). CDR3 loop: CSATLAGTEAFF. The CDR3, as DNA: TGCAGTGCTACCCTGGCCGGGACTGAAGCTTTCTTT.